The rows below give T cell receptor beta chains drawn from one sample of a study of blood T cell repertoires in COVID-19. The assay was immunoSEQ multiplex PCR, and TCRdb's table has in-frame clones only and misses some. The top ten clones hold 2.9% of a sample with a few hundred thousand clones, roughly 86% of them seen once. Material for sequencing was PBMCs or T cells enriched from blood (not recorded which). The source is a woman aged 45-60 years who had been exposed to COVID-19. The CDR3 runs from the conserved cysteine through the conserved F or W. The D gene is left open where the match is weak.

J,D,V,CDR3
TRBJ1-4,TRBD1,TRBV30,CAARTGANEKLFF
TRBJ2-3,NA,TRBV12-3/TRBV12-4,CASSYDRRREYF
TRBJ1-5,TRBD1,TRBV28,CASSSERDRGMRRGNQPQHF
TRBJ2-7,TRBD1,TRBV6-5,CASSYGNRGQTYEQYF
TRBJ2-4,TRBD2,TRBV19,CASSGLAGDLAKNIQYF
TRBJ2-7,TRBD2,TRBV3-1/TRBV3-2,CASSPSSGGAYEQYF
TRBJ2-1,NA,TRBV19,CASSGRTVGQFF
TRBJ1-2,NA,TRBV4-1,CASSQVGEKGYGYTF
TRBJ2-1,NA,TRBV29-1,CICDEQFF
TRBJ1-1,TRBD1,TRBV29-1,CSVGQGNTEAFF
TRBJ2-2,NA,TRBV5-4,CASSLRSYTGELFF
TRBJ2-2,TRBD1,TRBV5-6,CASSPALGTATGELFF
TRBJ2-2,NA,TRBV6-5,CATQGTVEFVGELFF
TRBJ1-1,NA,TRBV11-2,CASSRQPDRWDTEAFF
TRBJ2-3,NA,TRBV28,CASGHEDTQYF
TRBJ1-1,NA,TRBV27,CASSPIGQLNTEAFF
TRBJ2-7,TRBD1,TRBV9,CASSPDEGAFYEQYF
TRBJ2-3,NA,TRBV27,CASSLAGSLTDTQYF
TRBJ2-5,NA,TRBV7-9,CASSYGDSQETQYF
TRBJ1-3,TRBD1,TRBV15,CATSRDRTGGNTIYF
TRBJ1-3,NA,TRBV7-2,CASSPQARSSGNTIYF
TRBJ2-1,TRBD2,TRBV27,CASSALAGWGYNEQFF
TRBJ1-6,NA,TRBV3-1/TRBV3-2,CASSRWGEGVGNSPLHF
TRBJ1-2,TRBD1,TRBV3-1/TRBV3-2,CASSPGTAAYTF
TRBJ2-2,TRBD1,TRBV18,CASSPRPGQGDTGELFF
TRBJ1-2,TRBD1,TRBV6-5,CASSPDRGYGYTF
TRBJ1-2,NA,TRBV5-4,CASSLQGGEGYTF
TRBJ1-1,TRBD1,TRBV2,CASSEGQGGLRAEAFF
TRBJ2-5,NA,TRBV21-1,CAGSWTGLSKTQYF
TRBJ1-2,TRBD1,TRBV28,CASRKGQGVSGYTF
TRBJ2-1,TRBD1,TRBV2,CASSKDRGGYNEQFF
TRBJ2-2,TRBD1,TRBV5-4,CASSSQTGANTGELFF
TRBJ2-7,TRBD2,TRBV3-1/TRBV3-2,CASSQGTSGGREQYF
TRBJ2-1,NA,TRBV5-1,CASSLESEVKSEQFF
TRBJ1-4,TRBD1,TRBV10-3,CAIGTGEVGEKLFF
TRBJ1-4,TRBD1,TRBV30,CAWRRDRAQTSTNEKLFF
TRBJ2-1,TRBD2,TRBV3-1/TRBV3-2,CASSQDVSSGYNEQFF
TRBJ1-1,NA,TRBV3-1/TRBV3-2,CASSQESGRAFF
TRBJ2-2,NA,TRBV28,CASRVRGWKAGELFF
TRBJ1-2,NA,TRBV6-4,CASSDSPPEEGDYGYTF
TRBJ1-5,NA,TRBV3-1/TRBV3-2,CASSYLSNQPQHF
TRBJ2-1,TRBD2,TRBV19,CASSPRWTSNEQFF
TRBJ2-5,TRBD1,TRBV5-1,CASSLELRGTQETQYF
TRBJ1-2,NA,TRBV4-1,CASSQGDGTGRAYGYTF
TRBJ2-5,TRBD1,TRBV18,CASSPGQKETQYF
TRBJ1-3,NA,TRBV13,CASKRSSGNTIYF
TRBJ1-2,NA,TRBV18,CASSPPAQGHYGYTF
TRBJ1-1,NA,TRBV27,CASSLSDGVEAFF
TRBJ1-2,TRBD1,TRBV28,CASSLGTGSLYGYTF
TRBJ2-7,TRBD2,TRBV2,CASYTPGWISGGHYEQYF
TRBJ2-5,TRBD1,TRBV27,CAPRDWGTEKETQYF
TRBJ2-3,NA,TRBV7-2,CASSSRRMSDTQYF
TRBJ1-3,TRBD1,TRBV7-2,CASSENRGSGNTIYF
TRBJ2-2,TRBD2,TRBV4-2,CASSPRTSGGVKNTGELFF